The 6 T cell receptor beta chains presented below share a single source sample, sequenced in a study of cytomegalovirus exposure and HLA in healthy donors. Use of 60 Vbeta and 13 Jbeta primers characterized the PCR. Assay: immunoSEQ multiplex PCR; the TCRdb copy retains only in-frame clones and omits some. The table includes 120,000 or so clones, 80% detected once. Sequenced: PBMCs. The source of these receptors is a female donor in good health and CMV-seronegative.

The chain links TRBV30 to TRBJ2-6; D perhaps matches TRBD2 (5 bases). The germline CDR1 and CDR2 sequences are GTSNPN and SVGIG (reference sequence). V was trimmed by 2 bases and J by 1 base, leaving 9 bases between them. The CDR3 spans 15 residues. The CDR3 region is CAWSQRRSGANVLTF. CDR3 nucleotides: TGTGCCTGGAGTCAGAGGAGGTCTGGGGCCAACGTCCTGACTTTC.

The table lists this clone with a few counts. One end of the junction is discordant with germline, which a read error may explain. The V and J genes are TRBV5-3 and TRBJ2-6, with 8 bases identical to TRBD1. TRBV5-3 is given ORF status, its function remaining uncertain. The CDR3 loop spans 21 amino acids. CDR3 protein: CARSLARQGITPLSGANGLTF. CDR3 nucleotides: TGTGCCAGAAGCTTGGCACGACAGGGGATCACACCCTTATCTGGGGCCAACGGCCTGACTTTC.

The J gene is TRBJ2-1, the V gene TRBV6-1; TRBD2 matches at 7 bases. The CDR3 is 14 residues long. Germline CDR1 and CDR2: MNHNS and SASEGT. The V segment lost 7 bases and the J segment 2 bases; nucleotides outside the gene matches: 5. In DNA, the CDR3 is TGTGCCAGCATAAGACTAGCTCCCTACAATGAGCAGTTCTTC. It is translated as CASIRLAPYNEQFF.

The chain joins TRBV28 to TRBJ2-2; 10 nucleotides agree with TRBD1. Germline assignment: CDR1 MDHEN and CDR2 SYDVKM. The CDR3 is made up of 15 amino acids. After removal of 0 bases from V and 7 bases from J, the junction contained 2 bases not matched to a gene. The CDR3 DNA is TGTGCCAGCAGTTTATGGGGGACAGGGGTCGGGGAGCTGTTTTTT. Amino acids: CASSLWGTGVGELFF.

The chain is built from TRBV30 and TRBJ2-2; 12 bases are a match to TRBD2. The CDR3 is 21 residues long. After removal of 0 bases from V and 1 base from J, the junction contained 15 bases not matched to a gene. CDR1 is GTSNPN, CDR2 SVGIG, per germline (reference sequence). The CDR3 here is CAWSVQNGKGLAGENTGELFF. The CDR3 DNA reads TGTGCCTGGAGTGTACAAAACGGAAAGGGACTAGCGGGTGAGAACACCGGGGAGCTGTTTTTT.

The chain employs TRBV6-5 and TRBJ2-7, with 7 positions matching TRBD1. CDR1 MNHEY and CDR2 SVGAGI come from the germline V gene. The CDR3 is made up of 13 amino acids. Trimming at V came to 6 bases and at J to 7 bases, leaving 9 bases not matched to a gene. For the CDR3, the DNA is TGTGCCAGCAGGACAGGTTCCAGGGGGGAGCAGTACTTC. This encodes CASRTGSRGEQYF.